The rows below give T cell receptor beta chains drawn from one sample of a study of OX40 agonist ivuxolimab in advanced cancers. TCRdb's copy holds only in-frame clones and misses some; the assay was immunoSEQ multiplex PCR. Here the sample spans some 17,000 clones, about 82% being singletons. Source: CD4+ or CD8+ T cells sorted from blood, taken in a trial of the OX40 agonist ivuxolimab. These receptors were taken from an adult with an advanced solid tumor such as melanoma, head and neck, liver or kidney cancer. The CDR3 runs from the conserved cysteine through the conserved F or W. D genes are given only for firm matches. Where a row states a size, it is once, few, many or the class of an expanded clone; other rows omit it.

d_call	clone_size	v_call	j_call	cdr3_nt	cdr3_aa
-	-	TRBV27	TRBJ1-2	TGTGCCAGCAGTCCGACAGGCGGCGGCTACACCTTC	CASSPTGGGYTF
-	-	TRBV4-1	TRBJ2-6	TGCGCCAGCAGCCAAGCCGGGGTAGCCAACGTCCTGACTTTC	CASSQAGVANVLTF
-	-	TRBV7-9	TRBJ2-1	TGTGCCAGCAGCCACCCATTCGACGATGAGCAGTTCTTC	CASSHPFDDEQFF
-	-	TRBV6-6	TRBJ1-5	TGTGCCACGGGGGAGGGCATGGCTAGCAATCAGCCCCAGCATTTT	CATGEGMASNQPQHF
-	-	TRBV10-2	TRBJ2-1	TGCGCCAGCAGTGAAGTGACTTCCCTTTACAATGAGCAGTTCTTC	CASSEVTSLYNEQFF
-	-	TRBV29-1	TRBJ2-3	TGCAGCGTTGAATTCGGCACAGATACGCAGTATTTT	CSVEFGTDTQYF
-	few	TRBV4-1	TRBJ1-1	TGCGCCAGCAGCCAGGCAGGGGTGGAGGCTTTCTTT	CASSQAGVEAFF
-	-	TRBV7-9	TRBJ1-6	TGTGCCAGCAGCTTAGTTTCAGGGGATTCACCCCTCCACTTT	CASSLVSGDSPLHF
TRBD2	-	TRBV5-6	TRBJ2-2	TGTGCCAGCAGCTTGGGGCCTAGCGGGAGTAGCACCGGGGAGCTGTTTTTT	CASSLGPSGSSTGELFF
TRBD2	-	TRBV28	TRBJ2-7	TGTGCCAGCAGTTTTAGAAGCACTAGCGGGTCCTTCTCCTACGAGCAGTACTTC	CASSFRSTSGSFSYEQYF
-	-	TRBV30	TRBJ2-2	TGTGCCTGGAGTACCGGGAGAGGCACCGGGGAGCTGTTTTTT	CAWSTGRGTGELFF
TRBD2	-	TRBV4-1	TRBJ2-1	TGCGCCAGCAGCCTAATAGCGGGAGGAAGGGGTGAGCAGTTCTTC	CASSLIAGGRGEQFF
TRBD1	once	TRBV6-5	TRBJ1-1	TGTGCCAGCAGTGTCTCCGGGACAGTGAACACTGAAGCTTTCTTT	CASSVSGTVNTEAFF
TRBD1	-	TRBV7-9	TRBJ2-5	TGTGCCAGCAGCACGACAGGGGCCCAAGAGACCCAGTACTTC	CASSTTGAQETQYF
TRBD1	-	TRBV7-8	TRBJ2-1	TGTGCCAGCAGCTCCGGGACAGGGGGCTGGAATGAGCAGTTCTTC	CASSSGTGGWNEQFF
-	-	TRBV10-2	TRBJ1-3	TGCGCCAGCAGGCCGAGGGGGGTCTCTGGAAACACCATATATTTT	CASRPRGVSGNTIYF
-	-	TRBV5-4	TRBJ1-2	TGTGCCAGCAGTTTTGACAGGAGCAGTGGCTACACCTTC	CASSFDRSSGYTF
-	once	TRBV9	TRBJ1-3	TGTGCCAGCAGCGGTCGGCCGACCTCTGGAAACACCATATATTTT	CASSGRPTSGNTIYF
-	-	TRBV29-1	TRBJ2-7	TGCAGCGTTGAATGGGACACACGGGTAGGCGAGCAGTACTTC	CSVEWDTRVGEQYF
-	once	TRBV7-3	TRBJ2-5	TGTGCCAGCAGCCAAGGGGGGGAGACCCAGTACTTC	CASSQGGETQYF
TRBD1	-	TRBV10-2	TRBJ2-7	TGCGCCACCACATCCGGGACAGGGGCCTACGAGCAGTACTTC	CATTSGTGAYEQYF
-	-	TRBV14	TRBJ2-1	TGTGCCAGCAGCCCGGGGGGCAGGGGGCGATGGAATGAGCAGTTCTTC	CASSPGGRGRWNEQFF
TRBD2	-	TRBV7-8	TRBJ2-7	TGTGCCAGCAGCTCTAGATCGCGGGGGGACTACGAGCAGTACTTC	CASSSRSRGDYEQYF
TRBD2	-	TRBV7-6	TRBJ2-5	TGTGCCAGCAGCCCCTGGTGGGGGGGCCAAGAGACCCAGTACTTC	CASSPWWGGQETQYF
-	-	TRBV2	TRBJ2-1	TGTGCCAGCAATTTTAATGAGCAGTTCTTC	CASNFNEQFF
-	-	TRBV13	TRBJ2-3	TGTGCCAGCAGCTTAGCCGGGGGCCCCACAGATACGCAGTATTTT	CASSLAGGPTDTQYF
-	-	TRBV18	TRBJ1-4	TGTGCCAGCTCACCATCGAGCAAGCTTTGGGGGCCTAAGGAGATCGAAAAACTGTTTTTT	CASSPSSKLWGPKEIEKLFF
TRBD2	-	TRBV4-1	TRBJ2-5	TGCGCCAGCAGCCAAGTTAGCGGGGGCCAAGAGACCCAGTACTTC	CASSQVSGGQETQYF
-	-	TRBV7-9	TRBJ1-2	TGTGCCAGCAGCTTAGTCGGCGGGCAGGCGAATGGCTACACCTTC	CASSLVGGQANGYTF
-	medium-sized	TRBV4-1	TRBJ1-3	TGCGCCAGCAGCCCGAATGGAAACACCATATATTTT	CASSPNGNTIYF
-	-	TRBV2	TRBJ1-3	TGTGCCAGCACGGGAAACACCATATATTTT	CASTGNTIYF
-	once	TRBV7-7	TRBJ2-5	TGTGCTAGCAGCTTAGTTGGAGGGTTGGAGACCCAGTACTTC	CASSLVGGLETQYF
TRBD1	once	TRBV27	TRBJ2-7	TGTGCCAGCAGGACAGGGGGCGCCCCGAACGAGCAGTACTTC	CASRTGGAPNEQYF
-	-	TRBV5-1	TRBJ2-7	TGCGCCAGCAGGACTGACAGCTCCTACGAGCAGTACTTC	CASRTDSSYEQYF
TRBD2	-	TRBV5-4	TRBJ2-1	TGTGCCAGCAGCTTCGTCGCGGGGGATCACAATGAGCAGTTCTTC	CASSFVAGDHNEQFF
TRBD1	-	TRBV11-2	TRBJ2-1	TGTGCCAGCAGCGGCGGGACAGGGGGCCCTATTGATGAGCAGTTCTTC	CASSGGTGGPIDEQFF
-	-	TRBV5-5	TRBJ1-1	TGTGCCAGCAGCTTGAAGTTGAACACTGAAGCTTTCTTT	CASSLKLNTEAFF
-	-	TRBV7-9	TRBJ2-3	TGTGCCAGCAGCTTTAGAACTCAAGATACGCAGTATTTT	CASSFRTQDTQYF